This T cell receptor (beta chain) originates from a study of response to subunit inactivated influenza vaccine. Study results and limitations: A suggestion made by the authors is that each seasonal influenza vaccination recruits few new T cells.

TCRdb ran MiXCR on the RT-PCR reads and lists one entry per CDR3 protein. The sample lists hundreds of thousands of distinct CDR3 sequences, about 15% occurring once. Points on this clonotype: Its antigen remains unidentified.

J gave up 3 bases and V 4 bases, and 6 bases lay outside the gene matches. The CDR3 is 15 amino acids. Germline assignment: CDR1 SGHDN and CDR2 FVKESK. The sequenced sample was PBMCs from blood, obtained roughly 13 days after vaccination. This receptor was obtained from a man aged 45 to 65 who received an inactivated influenza vaccine. The chain combines TRBV14 with TRBJ2-1; 7 bases align to TRBD2. CDR3 sequence: CASSPQGLHYNEQFF. The CDR3 DNA sequence: TGTGCCAGCAGCCCCCAGGGACTACACTACAATGAGCAGTTCTTC.